This is a list of T cell receptor beta chains from one sample in a study of metastatic and nonmetastatic thyroid tumors. TCRdb reprocessed the PCR reads via MiXCR. This sample has 25,000 to 30,000 clones, with about 3.9% found just once. Sequencing was performed on blood. These receptors all come from a male donor with papillary thyroid cancer or a benign thyroid nodule (not recorded which). Some clones in this sample may be carry-over from other donors' samples. The CDR3 runs from the conserved cysteine through the conserved F or W. A D gene is named only where the DNA matches it firmly. A clone size is listed for some rows: how often the clone was seen (once, few, many), or a class if it is expanded.

cdr3_aa: CASSYGGSGLETQYF
cdr3_nt: TGTGCCAGCAGTTACGGGGGTAGCGGGTTAGAGACCCAGTACTTC
cdr3_length: 15
v_call: TRBV6-1
clone_size: medium-sized
j_call: TRBJ2-5
d_call: TRBD2

cdr3_aa: CASSLAFSSRDFYEQYF
cdr3_nt: TGTGCCAGCAGCTTGGCCTTTTCTTCGCGGGATTTCTACGAGCAGTACTTC
cdr3_length: 17
v_call: TRBV5-8
clone_size: many
j_call: TRBJ2-7
d_call: .

cdr3_aa: CARSRGTGELFF
cdr3_nt: TGTGCAAGAAGTCGGGGCACCGGGGAGCTGTTTTTC
cdr3_length: 12
v_call: TRBV28
clone_size: .
j_call: TRBJ2-2
d_call: .

cdr3_aa: CASRRTGDAGNTIYF
cdr3_nt: TGTGCCAGCAGAAGGACAGGGGACGCTGGAAACACCATATATTTT
cdr3_length: 15
v_call: TRBV6-1
clone_size: few
j_call: TRBJ1-3
d_call: TRBD1

cdr3_aa: CASSPGLAGFEQYF
cdr3_nt: TGTGCCAGCAGCCCCGGACTAGCGGGTTTCGAGCAGTACTTC
cdr3_length: 14
v_call: TRBV11-2
clone_size: many
j_call: TRBJ2-7
d_call: TRBD2

cdr3_aa: CASRLGSRAPNGQFF
cdr3_nt: TGCGCCAGCAGGTTGGGGTCCCGGGCCCCCAATGGGCAGTTCTTC
cdr3_length: 15
v_call: TRBV5-1
clone_size: .
j_call: TRBJ2-1
d_call: .

cdr3_aa: CASSLDRAPYEQYF
cdr3_nt: TGCGCCAGCAGCTTGGACAGGGCCCCCTACGAGCAGTACTTC
cdr3_length: 14
v_call: TRBV5-1
clone_size: .
j_call: TRBJ2-7
d_call: .

cdr3_aa: CASSGGSYNEQFF
cdr3_nt: TGTGCCAGCAGCGGGGGCTCCTACAATGAGCAGTTCTTC
cdr3_length: 13
v_call: TRBV9
clone_size: many
j_call: TRBJ2-1
d_call: .

cdr3_aa: CASSYSGPYEQYF
cdr3_nt: TGTGCCAGCAGTTACTCAGGTCCCTACGAGCAGTACTTC
cdr3_length: 13
v_call: TRBV6-5
clone_size: .
j_call: TRBJ2-7
d_call: .

cdr3_aa: CASSPPSPIASHTGELFF
cdr3_nt: TGTGCCAGTAGTCCCCCTTCCCCCATAGCCTCCCACACCGGGGAGCTGTTTTTT
cdr3_length: 18
v_call: TRBV19
clone_size: few
j_call: TRBJ2-2
d_call: .

cdr3_aa: CASIPTLAAGGYTF
cdr3_nt: TGTGCCAGCATCCCGACCCTGGCGGCGGGTGGCTACACCTTC
cdr3_length: 14
v_call: TRBV14
clone_size: .
j_call: TRBJ1-2
d_call: .

cdr3_aa: CASTLRGSTPAEQYF
cdr3_nt: TGTGCCAGCACCCTACGCGGGAGCACTCCGGCGGAGCAGTACTTC
cdr3_length: 15
v_call: TRBV6-2/TRBV6-3
clone_size: many
j_call: TRBJ2-7
d_call: TRBD2

cdr3_aa: CASSLGWGQVYTF
cdr3_nt: TGTGCCAGCAGTTTAGGCTGGGGCCAGGTCTACACCTTC
cdr3_length: 13
v_call: TRBV27
clone_size: .
j_call: TRBJ1-2
d_call: .

cdr3_aa: CASGNGRPDGEQFF
cdr3_nt: TGTGCCAGTGGGAACGGGAGGCCCGATGGCGAGCAGTTCTTC
cdr3_length: 14
v_call: TRBV19
clone_size: many
j_call: TRBJ2-1
d_call: TRBD2

cdr3_aa: CASSVTGGSGYTF
cdr3_nt: TGTGCCAGCAGCGTAACAGGGGGCAGTGGCTACACCTTC
cdr3_length: 13
v_call: TRBV7-9
clone_size: .
j_call: TRBJ1-2
d_call: TRBD1

cdr3_aa: CADSEGPGNTIYF
cdr3_nt: TGTGCCGATTCCGAAGGCCCTGGAAACACCATATATTTT
cdr3_length: 13
v_call: TRBV10-3
clone_size: many
j_call: TRBJ1-3
d_call: .

cdr3_aa: CASSRTTVYTF
cdr3_nt: TGTGCCAGCAGCCGGACAACCGTCTACACCTTC
cdr3_length: 11
v_call: TRBV28
clone_size: few
j_call: TRBJ1-2
d_call: .

cdr3_aa: CASSLNYYEQYF
cdr3_nt: TGCGCCAGCAGCCTAAACTACTACGAGCAGTACTTC
cdr3_length: 12
v_call: TRBV5-1
clone_size: few
j_call: TRBJ2-7
d_call: .

cdr3_aa: CATSDPGRGGPYEQYF
cdr3_nt: TGTGCCACCAGTGACCCCGGCAGGGGAGGTCCCTACGAGCAGTACTTC
cdr3_length: 16
v_call: TRBV24-1
clone_size: many
j_call: TRBJ2-7
d_call: .

cdr3_aa: CASSLRDDTQYF
cdr3_nt: TGTGCCAGTAGTTTAAGGGATGATACGCAGTATTTT
cdr3_length: 12
v_call: TRBV19
clone_size: medium-sized
j_call: TRBJ2-3
d_call: .

cdr3_aa: CASSADRNTGELFF
cdr3_nt: TGTGCCAGCAGTGCGGACAGGAACACCGGGGAGCTGTTTTTT
cdr3_length: 14
v_call: TRBV2
clone_size: .
j_call: TRBJ2-2
d_call: .

cdr3_aa: CSAGGTSGIADTQYF
cdr3_nt: TGCAGTGCTGGAGGGACTAGCGGGATAGCAGATACGCAGTATTTT
cdr3_length: 15
v_call: TRBV20-1
clone_size: .
j_call: TRBJ2-3
d_call: TRBD2

cdr3_aa: CASSPYGTRQGAREKLFF
cdr3_nt: TGTGCCAGCAGCCCCTACGGGACCAGACAGGGGGCGCGAGAAAAACTGTTTTTT
cdr3_length: 18
v_call: TRBV7-2
clone_size: .
j_call: TRBJ1-4
d_call: TRBD1

cdr3_aa: CASSDSVGGPGELFF
cdr3_nt: TGTGCCAGCAGTGACTCGGTGGGAGGGCCCGGGGAGCTGTTTTTT
cdr3_length: 15
v_call: TRBV6-4
clone_size: medium-sized
j_call: TRBJ2-2
d_call: TRBD2

cdr3_aa: CASSYAGGSVGTDTQYF
cdr3_nt: TGTGCCAGCAGTTACGCGGGGGGTTCGGTGGGCACAGATACGCAGTATTTT
cdr3_length: 17
v_call: TRBV6-5
clone_size: few
j_call: TRBJ2-3
d_call: TRBD2

cdr3_aa: CASSQARGGQPQHF
cdr3_nt: TGCGCCAGCAGCCAAGCCCGGGGGGGTCAGCCCCAGCATTTT
cdr3_length: 14
v_call: TRBV4-1
clone_size: few
j_call: TRBJ1-5
d_call: .

cdr3_aa: CASSFYEGFAGELFF
cdr3_nt: TGTGCCAGCAGTTTCTATGAGGGATTTGCCGGGGAGCTGTTTTTT
cdr3_length: 15
v_call: TRBV28
clone_size: many
j_call: TRBJ2-2
d_call: .

cdr3_aa: CASSLSGRGNEQFF
cdr3_nt: TGTGCCAGCAGTTTAAGCGGGAGAGGGAATGAGCAGTTCTTC
cdr3_length: 14
v_call: TRBV28
clone_size: medium-sized
j_call: TRBJ2-1
d_call: TRBD2

cdr3_aa: CSAAPLGAGGPGELFF
cdr3_nt: TGCAGTGCTGCCCCCCTTGGGGCGGGAGGGCCCGGGGAGCTGTTTTTT
cdr3_length: 16
v_call: TRBV20-1
clone_size: many
j_call: TRBJ2-2
d_call: TRBD2

cdr3_aa: CATSFPARGEGDEAFF
cdr3_nt: TGTGCCACCAGCTTCCCAGCTAGGGGAGAGGGGGACGAAGCTTTCTTT
cdr3_length: 16
v_call: TRBV15
clone_size: .
j_call: TRBJ1-1
d_call: .

cdr3_aa: CASSPRQGRVRYTEAFF
cdr3_nt: TGTGCCAGTAGTCCCCGACAGGGTCGGGTTAGGTACACTGAAGCTTTCTTT
cdr3_length: 17
v_call: TRBV19
clone_size: .
j_call: TRBJ1-1
d_call: TRBD1

cdr3_aa: CASSLTTGTANNEQFF
cdr3_nt: TGTGCCAGCAGTCTTACCACCGGGACAGCTAACAATGAGCAGTTCTTC
cdr3_length: 16
v_call: TRBV27
clone_size: few
j_call: TRBJ2-1
d_call: TRBD1

cdr3_aa: CATSLGGAYEQYF
cdr3_nt: TGTGCCACCAGTCTGGGAGGGGCTTACGAGCAGTACTTC
cdr3_length: 13
v_call: TRBV24-1
clone_size: medium-sized
j_call: TRBJ2-7
d_call: TRBD2

cdr3_aa: CASSGDLSNQPQHF
cdr3_nt: TGTGCCAGCAGTGGGGATCTTAGCAATCAGCCCCAGCATTTT
cdr3_length: 14
v_call: TRBV28
clone_size: few
j_call: TRBJ1-5
d_call: .

cdr3_aa: CSATVTLRAQETQYF
cdr3_nt: TGCAGTGCTACAGTTACCTTACGGGCTCAAGAGACCCAGTACTTC
cdr3_length: 15
v_call: TRBV20-1
clone_size: few
j_call: TRBJ2-5
d_call: .

cdr3_aa: CASSGGTGKGEQYF
cdr3_nt: TGCGCCAGCAGTGGGGGGACAGGGAAGGGCGAGCAGTACTTC
cdr3_length: 14
v_call: TRBV10-1
clone_size: many
j_call: TRBJ2-7
d_call: TRBD1

cdr3_aa: CATSRAGGEEQYF
cdr3_nt: TGTGCCACCAGCAGAGCGGGGGGTGAAGAGCAGTACTTC
cdr3_length: 13
v_call: TRBV15
clone_size: .
j_call: TRBJ2-7
d_call: TRBD2

cdr3_aa: CASSLEGTAEKLFF
cdr3_nt: TGTGCCAGCAGCTTGGAGGGGACGGCTGAAAAACTGTTTTTT
cdr3_length: 14
v_call: TRBV5-4
clone_size: .
j_call: TRBJ1-4
d_call: .

cdr3_aa: CASSLTESSGNTIYF
cdr3_nt: TGTGCCAGCAGTCTGACAGAGTCATCTGGAAACACCATATATTTT
cdr3_length: 15
v_call: TRBV6-1
clone_size: .
j_call: TRBJ1-3
d_call: .

cdr3_aa: CASTPPGRAYEQYF
cdr3_nt: TGTGCCAGCACCCCGCCCGGACGCGCCTACGAGCAGTACTTC
cdr3_length: 14
v_call: TRBV12-3/TRBV12-4
clone_size: .
j_call: TRBJ2-7
d_call: .

cdr3_aa: CASSLPGRYSNQPQHF
cdr3_nt: TGTGCCAGCAGTCTCCCGGGGCGCTATAGCAATCAGCCCCAGCATTTT
cdr3_length: 16
v_call: TRBV28
clone_size: many
j_call: TRBJ1-5
d_call: .